This TCR beta chain stems from a study of technical replicates of blood from a handful of donors. Only in-frame clones appear in the TCRdb table, and some are missing; sequencing was by immunoSEQ multiplex PCR. Of 95,000 to 100,000 clones listed, about 94% were seen once; the top ten hold around 0.22%. The sequencing sample was made of T cells isolated from PBMCs. The receptor was derived from a human donor in good health.

The CDR3 sequence: CASSSLTSFYGYTF. The CDR3 nucleotides read TGTGCCAGCAGTTCTCTTACGAGTTTTTATGGCTACACCTTC. The J gene is TRBJ1-2, the V gene TRBV6-5; unclear D gene. Germline CDR1 is MNHEY and CDR2 is SVGAGI. This CDR3 has 14 residues. Trimming removed 4 bases from V and 5 bases from J, with 14 bases in between.